The 27 T cell receptor beta chains below all came from one sample that was sequenced in a study of spatial heterogeneity in lung cancer (dated by TCRdb to between 2019 and 2020). The library was prepared using 5' RACE. The run used a NextSeq 500. TCRdb trimmed the raw reads at Q25, called clones with MiXCR and kept productive beta chains. A single entry per CDR3 protein holds the most common genes and DNA from its merged rows. Counted in this sample were more than 10,000 distinct CDR3 sequences; roughly 6% of them appeared once. The ten largest clonotypes hold roughly a quarter of the sample. In the paper's terms, the time point label means: sample taken at primary tumor resection. For TCR sequencing, whole RNA was extracted from tumor and nontumor lung tissue, or from cryopreserved PBMC samples, and no cell sorting was done. The sample in question was PBMCs, obtained at surgery. The source is a male donor with early-stage non-small cell lung cancer.

This clonotype was recorded many times. The rearrangement uses TRBV29-1 and TRBJ2-1; 7 bases are a match to TRBD1. This CDR3 spans 14 amino acids. CDR1 and CDR2 (germline): SQVTM, ANQGSEA. J lost 10 bases, V lost 6 bases, and 15 bases had no gene match. The CDR3 nucleotides read TGCAGCGTCGCGAAAAACACCCTGGACAGGGAGCAGTTCTTC. Its protein product is CSVAKNTLDREQFF.

This clonotype was detected many times. The CDR3 DNA is TGTGCCAGCAGCTTAGCGCTACTAGCGGGGGACCTTTCTAGCTCCTACAATGAGCAGTTCTTC. Translation gives CASSLALLAGDLSSSYNEQFF. The rearrangement links TRBV7-9 to TRBJ2-1; the match to TRBD2 covers 11 bases. The CDR3 loop spans 21 amino acids. V dropped 0 bases and J dropped 0; count of bases not matched to a gene: 13. The germline gives CDR1 SEHNR, CDR2 FQNEAQ (reference sequence). The full variable domain, its missing parts supplied by reference TRBV7-9 and TRBJ2-1, is DTGVSQNPRHKITKRGQNVTFRCDPISEHNRLYWYRQTLGQGPEFLTYFQNEAQLEKSRLLSDRFSAERPKGSFSTLEIQRTEQGDSAMYLCASSLALLAGDLSSSYNEQFFGPGTRLTVL.

This clonotype was recorded many times. This rearrangement joins TRBV7-2 to TRBJ2-7, with TRBD2 matching 14 bases. CDR1 and CDR2 from the germline V gene are SGHTA and FQGNSA. The CDR3 spans 22 residues. Trimming removed 2 bases from V and 3 bases from J; junction bases left unmatched: 21. The CDR3 bases are TGTGCCAGCAGCTTACAATATTCGGTCGGGACTAGCGGGAGACTCCGACGCTACGAGCAGTACTTC. Translated, it gives CASSLQYSVGTSGRLRRYEQYF.

In its sample, this clonotype was seen many times. Here the CDR3 reads CASSLVPSGQETQYF. DNA of the CDR3: TGTGCCAGCAGCTTAGTTCCTAGCGGACAAGAGACCCAGTACTTC. The rearrangement links TRBV7-9 to TRBJ2-5, with 7 bases matching TRBD2. The germline V gene has CDR1 SEHNR and CDR2 FQNEAQ (reference sequence). Trimming at V came to 1 base and at J to 2 bases, leaving 4 bases not matched to a gene. The CDR3 length is 15 residues.

This clonotype occurred many times. The CDR3 sequence is CASSPSMGTEAFF. The CDR3 DNA reads as TGTGCCAGCAGTCCGTCAATGGGCACTGAAGCTTTCTTT. The V gene is TRBV6-2 or TRBV6-3, the J gene TRBJ1-1, with D unclear. CDR1 and CDR2 from the germline V gene are MNHEY and SVGEGT. Trimming stripped 5 bases from V and 4 bases from J, with 11 bases between. CDR3 length equals 13 residues.

There are many counts of this clonotype. V and J are TRBV18 and TRBJ2-1; TRBD2 matches 12 bases. V lost 3 bases, J lost 9 bases, and 6 bases stayed unmatched. The CDR3 is 15 amino acids. Germline V CDR1 and CDR2: KGHSH, LQKENI. The CDR3 DNA follows: TGTGCCAGCTCACCTACTAGCGGGGGGTCCGGTGAGCAGTTCTTC. Its translation: CASSPTSGGSGEQFF. The variable domain in full, with the rest retrieved from reference TRBV18 and TRBJ2-1, is NAGVMQNPRHLVRRRGQEARLRCSPMKGHSHVYWYRQLPEEGLKFMVYLQKENIIDESGMPKERFSAEFPKEGPSILRIQQVVRGDSAAYFCASSPTSGGSGEQFFGPGTRLTVL.

By frequency in the sample, this clonotype is medium-sized. The V call is TRBV12-5, the J call TRBJ1-5; TRBD1 might be the D (5 bases). This CDR3 has 13 amino acids. Germline V gene lookup returns CDR1 LGHNT and CDR2 FRNRAP. With 6 bases removed from V and 7 bases from J, the gap between germline ends came to 13 bases. CDR3 sequence (DNA): TGTGCTAGTGGCCTGGGCGGGGGGCAGCCCCAGCATTTT. Translating it yields CASGLGGGQPQHF.

Relative to its sample, this clonotype is medium-sized (0.01 to 0.1%). The gene calls are TRBV20-1 and TRBJ2-7; 8 nucleotides align to TRBD2. CDR1 DFQATT and CDR2 SNEGSKA come from the germline V gene (reference sequence). The CDR3 length is 14 residues. The V segment lost 6 bases and the J segment 0 bases; nucleotides outside the gene matches: 7. CDR3 protein: CSAPLADSSYEQYF. DNA for the CDR3: TGCAGTGCCCCACTAGCGGATAGCTCCTACGAGCAGTACTTC.

This clonotype was seen ten or more times. The chain employs TRBV2 and TRBJ1-1, with D perhaps matching TRBD1 (5 bases). The length of the CDR3 is 11 residues. The V end was cut by 4 bases, the J end by 8 bases, with 8 bases between. Germline lookup yields CDR1 SNHLY and CDR2 FYNNEI. This CDR3 reads CASSGQIEAFF. The CDR3, as DNA: TGTGCCAGCAGTGGACAGATAGAAGCTTTCTTT.

The rearrangement uses TRBV28 and TRBJ2-7, with TRBD2 identical over 9 bases. Trimming removed 7 bases from V and 3 bases from J; junction bases left unmatched: 10. From germline, CDR1 is MDHEN and CDR2 SYDVKM. This CDR3 is built from 15 residues. CDR3 in DNA: TGTGCCAGCATTAGCGGGGGAGACTACAGCTACGAGCAGTACTTC. Translating gives CASISGGDYSYEQYF. The full variable domain, with the rest looked up from reference TRBV28 and TRBJ2-7, is DVKVTQSSRYLVKRTGEKVFLECVQDMDHENMFWYRQDPGLGLRLIYFSYDVKMKEKGDIPEGYSVSREKKERFSLILESASTNQTSMYLCASISGGDYSYEQYFGPGTRLTVT.

This clonotype was counted between two and nine times. The rearrangement joins TRBV7-2 to TRBJ2-7; 8 bases line up with TRBD2. The germline V gene encodes CDR1 SGHTA and CDR2 FQGNSA. This CDR3 region has 16 residues. The ends lost 2 bases at V and 7 bases at J; junction bases unmatched: 13. CDR3 sequence: CASSLYSGTFSGEQYF. As DNA, the CDR3 is TGTGCCAGCAGCTTATATAGCGGGACATTTTCTGGAGAGCAGTACTTC. Full variable domain (remainder filled in from reference TRBV7-2 and TRBJ2-7): GAGVSQSPSNKVTEKGKDVELRCDPISGHTALYWYRQSLGQGLEFLIYFQGNSAPDKSGLPSDRFSAERTGGSVSTLTIQRTQQEDSAVYLCASSLYSGTFSGEQYFGPGTRLTVT.

This clonotype has a count of ten or more. This sequence joins TRBV7-9 and TRBJ2-1, with D maybe TRBD2 (7 bases). The CDR3 consists of 14 residues. Germline V gene data show CDR1 as SEHNR and CDR2 as FQNEAQ (reference sequence). Trimming removed 9 bases from V and 8 bases from J, with 20 bases in between. CDR3 amino acids: CARSQGGADHEQFF. CDR3 DNA sequence: TGTGCCAGGTCTCAAGGGGGGGCCGACCATGAGCAGTTCTTC.

By its share, this clonotype is medium-sized. This chain joins TRBV5-1 and TRBJ2-5; D possibly corresponds to TRBD1 (6 bases). This CDR3 has 13 amino acids. Germline CDR1 reads SGHRS; CDR2 reads YFSETQ. V was trimmed by 4 bases and J by 1 base, leaving 8 bases between them. The CDR3 region is CASSPGVQETQYF. In DNA, the CDR3 is TGCGCCAGCAGCCCAGGGGTCCAAGAGACCCAGTACTTC.

This clonotype was counted many times. The chain is built from TRBV29-1 and TRBJ2-1; D perhaps matches TRBD2 (5 bases). Germline CDR1 reads SQVTM; CDR2 reads ANQGSEA. V was clipped by 3 bases and J by 8 bases, with 11 bases between them. This CDR3 has 12 amino acids. The CDR3 loop reads CSVERAWDEQFF. The CDR3, as DNA: TGCAGCGTTGAGAGGGCCTGGGATGAGCAGTTCTTC.

This clonotype is medium-sized by share. The CDR3 DNA sequence: TGTGCCAGCAGTTCTAGCGGGAGCTCCTACGAGCAGTACTTC. Its translation is CASSSSGSSYEQYF. This chain joins TRBV12-3 or TRBV12-4 and TRBJ2-7; the match to TRBD2 covers 10 bases. CDR3 length: 14 residues. After removal of 4 bases from V and 0 bases from J, the junction contained 0 bases not matched to a gene.

In its sample, this clonotype is medium-sized. The chain is built from TRBV29-1 and TRBJ2-1; D possibly corresponds to TRBD1 (6 bases). CDR3 length equals 16 residues. Germline V gene sequence: CDR1 SQVTM, CDR2 ANQGSEA. Trimming stripped 7 bases from V and 6 bases from J, with 25 bases between. CDR3 DNA sequence: TGCAGCGCAGCCAAACCCGACAGGAGTCTACTCAATGAGCAGTTCTTC. This sequence encodes CSAAKPDRSLLNEQFF.

Comment on this clonotype: Just one base apart from a much larger clone, this may be a read error. The V and J genes are TRBV29-1 and TRBJ2-1, with D unresolved. The CDR3 loop spans 11 amino acids. CDR1 and CDR2 (germline): SQVTM, ANQGSEA. The CDR3 nucleotides are TGCGTCGGTGAAGTCTACAATGAGCAGCTCTTC. Its translation is CVGEVYNEQLF.

The V call is TRBV4-1, the J call TRBJ2-5; either TRBD1 or TRBD2 may supply D (5 bases each). V shed 4 bases and J shed 3 bases, with 15 bases lying between them. The CDR3 totals 15 residues. Germline CDR1 is MGHRA and CDR2 is YSYEKL. The CDR3 reads CASSRREGREETQYF. For the CDR3, the DNA is TGCGCCAGCAGCCGACGTGAGGGGCGGGAAGAGACCCAGTACTTC.

This clonotype was seen ten or more times. The chain combines TRBV7-9 with TRBJ1-1; 12 positions agree with TRBD1. This CDR3 comprises 13 residues. Unmatched junction bases numbered 1, after V lost 1 base and J lost 10 bases. In germline, CDR1 is SEHNR, CDR2 FQNEAQ (reference sequence). The CDR3 region is CASSLEGQGAAFF. DNA for the CDR3: TGTGCCAGCAGCTTAGAGGGACAGGGGGCAGCTTTCTTT.

This clonotype was observed many times. V usage is TRBV29-1 and J usage is TRBJ2-4, with 10 bases that match TRBD2. The CDR3 contains 16 residues. Germline CDR1 and CDR2: SQVTM and ANQGSEA. V lost 0 bases to trimming and J lost 8 bases; unmatched junction nucleotides: 10. CDR3 DNA: TGCAGCGTTGAAGATTCCCTAGCGGGAGAGATGGACATTCAGTACTTC. The encoded protein is CSVEDSLAGEMDIQYF.

This clonotype occurred many times. The rearrangement uses TRBV6-1 and TRBJ2-5; maybe TRBD2 (7 bases). Germline lookup yields CDR1 MNHNS and CDR2 SASEGT. The length of the CDR3 is 17 residues. V was shortened by 3 bases and J by 3 bases, with 20 bases between the two germline ends. The CDR3 loop is CASSEGLDGGAKETQYF. The CDR3 bases are TGTGCCAGCAGTGAGGGCCTCGATGGGGGGGCGAAAGAGACCCAGTACTTC.

In its sample, this clonotype is medium-sized (0.01 to 0.1%). V gene TRBV7-2 combines with J gene TRBJ1-6; D is uncertain. Germline-derived CDR1 and CDR2 are SGHTA and FQGNSA. V was cut by 1 base and J by 8 bases, with 12 bases left in between. This CDR3 is built from 15 residues. CDR3 DNA sequence: TGTGCCAGCAGCTTAGGCCAGAAAGGGCATTCACCCCTCCACTTT. Translating gives CASSLGQKGHSPLHF. Full variable domain (remainder filled in from reference TRBV7-2 and TRBJ1-6): GAGVSQSPSNKVTEKGKDVELRCDPISGHTALYWYRQSLGQGLEFLIYFQGNSAPDKSGLPSDRFSAERTGGSVSTLTIQRTQQEDSAVYLCASSLGQKGHSPLHFGNGTRLTVT.

This clonotype appeared a few times. The chain links TRBV7-2 to TRBJ2-5; tentative D call: TRBD2 (6 bases). CDR3 size: 15 residues. Germline V gene lookup returns CDR1 SGHTA and CDR2 FQGNSA. With 3 bases removed from V and 0 bases from J, the gap between germline ends came to 11 bases. In nucleotides, the CDR3 is TGTGCCAGCAGCTTTGGAGGGACGGACCAAGAGACCCAGTACTTC. Amino acid sequence: CASSFGGTDQETQYF.

In its sample, this clonotype was seen many times. The chain carries TRBV5-6 and TRBJ2-3; D uncertain. V was cut by 0 bases and J by 5 bases, with 1 base left in between. The CDR3 sequence is 11 residues long. Germline CDR1 is SGHDT and CDR2 is YYEEEE. The CDR3 is CASSLGDTQYF. The CDR3 region has the DNA TGTGCCAGCAGCTTGGGAGATACGCAGTATTTT.

This clonotype was counted ten times or more. This sequence joins TRBV4-3 and TRBJ2-5; D not certain. This CDR3 region has 16 residues. CDR1 and CDR2 from the germline V gene are LGHNA and YSLEER. Deletions cut 3 bases from V and 2 bases from J, with 16 bases between. The CDR3 loop is CASSQEVGSTQETQYF. The CDR3, as DNA: TGCGCCAGCAGCCAGGAAGTGGGCAGTACGCAAGAGACCCAGTACTTC.

This clonotype was observed at least ten times. This chain's CDR3 is CSAMTGETYEQYF. CDR3 sequence (DNA): TGCAGTGCCATGACAGGGGAAACCTACGAGCAGTACTTC. This sequence joins TRBV29-1 and TRBJ2-7; TRBD1 aligns across 8 bases. The CDR3 consists of 13 residues. CDR1 and CDR2 (germline): SQVTM, ANQGSEA.

This clonotype has ten or more counts. The chain couples TRBV5-1 to TRBJ2-1; D is ambiguous. V lost 0 bases and J lost 5, with 6 bases in between. The CDR3 contains 13 residues. Per germline, CDR1 SGHRS and CDR2 YFSETQ. Here the CDR3 reads CASSLASNNEQFF. The CDR3 nucleotides read TGCGCCAGCAGCTTGGCCAGCAACAATGAGCAGTTCTTC. The full variable domain, completed using reference TRBV5-1 and TRBJ2-1, is KAGVTQTPRYLIKTRGQQVTLSCSPISGHRSVSWYQQTPGQGLQFLFEYFSETQRNKGNFPGRFSGRQFSNSRSEMNVSTLELGDSALYLCASSLASNNEQFFGPGTRLTVL.